This T cell receptor (beta chain) originates from a study of blood T cell repertoires in COVID-19. In the study overall: Samples of COVID-19 (acute and convalescent) were obtained from the United States, Italy and Spain. Sources were T cells, B-cell-depleted T cells, or PBMCs; the material itself was cDNA or gDNA.

The CDR3 has 10 residues. With 11 bases removed from V and 5 bases from J, the gap between germline ends came to 8 bases. From germline, CDR1 is SEHNR and CDR2 FQNEAQ (reference sequence). Authors' analysis steps: Estimation of nucleated cell counts relied on the amplification of reference gene primers. TCRdb's copy holds only in-frame clones and misses some; the assay was immunoSEQ multiplex PCR. For V, J and clone size, that table is used; D and trimming come from the DNA. Of roughly 320,000 clones in the sample, roughly 86% are singletons; the top ten hold 1.3%. This rearrangement joins TRBV7-9 to TRBJ2-3, with D hard to call. The TCR comes from a man aged 65 to 85 with acute or convalescent COVID-19. The sequencing input was peripheral blood. This CDR3 is CAGHQDTQYF. CDR3 bases: TGTGCCGGCCACCAAGATACGCAGTATTTT.